This T cell receptor beta chain was retrieved from a study of read filtering for tumor transcriptome and immune sequencing. Study background: TCR-mapped reads were about 3.5 to 10.27 million with IR-seq versus roughly 80 to 1,300 with RNA-seq. Study-level results: Sorted CD138-negative bone marrow cells were not purified T cells.

Trimming took 6 bases from V and 1 from J, leaving 16 bases between them. Germline CDR1 MNHNS, CDR2 SASEGT. The CDR3 sequence is 16 residues long. This clonotype came up many times. Its antigen remains unidentified. This library used 300 to 450 ng RNA and molecular barcoded adaptors spanning alpha/delta and beta/gamma chains. TCRdb reprocessed the reads via MiXCR and lists one record per CDR3 protein. The sample consists of about 27,000 distinct CDR3 sequences, 14% of them appearing once. At the time of active disease, bone marrow was collected from every patient. Sequenced sample: a population of CD138-negative cells sorted from bone marrow. This TCR was recovered from a donor at least 40 years old with multiple myeloma. V is TRBV6-1 and J is TRBJ2-4; D not resolved. CDR3 protein: CASSLLFAAAKNIQYF. The CDR3 nucleotides read TGTGCCAGCAGCCTTCTTTTTGCCGCGGCCAAAAACATTCAGTACTTC.